This TCR beta chain was observed in a study of immune evolution from preneoplasia to lung adenocarcinoma. Study-wide points: Normal lung had highest clonality; later lesions appeared denser, more diverse. KRAS-mutant nodules had the highest T cell clonality.

Points on this clone: Its antigen is not known.

From germline, CDR1 is KGHSH and CDR2 LQKENI. The CDR3 totals 18 residues. V dropped 0 bases and J dropped 0 bases, with 15 bases sitting between them. Clones were read by immunoSEQ multiplex PCR, and TCRdb kept only the in-frame ones, dropping some. The table lists fewer than 8,500 clones, 70% to 85% of them singletons. Histologic diagnosis was independently verified by two lung pathologists. Nucleic acids came from premalignant or tumor cells enriched by macro-dissection. The chain recombines TRBV18 with TRBJ2-1; D unresolved. The TCR originated in a person aged 45-69 years with lung adenocarcinoma. The specimen was FFPE minimally invasive lung adenocarcinoma tissue. CDR3 sequence reads: CASSPPRRSGISYNEQFF. CDR3 DNA sequence: TGTGCCAGCTCACCACCGCGTAGGTCAGGAATCTCCTACAATGAGCAGTTCTTC.